The 21 T cell receptor beta chains in this list originate from one sample, sequenced in a study of blood T cell repertoires in COVID-19. Libraries were prepared by immunoSEQ multiplex PCR; TCRdb keeps only in-frame clonotypes and omits some of them. The sample shows about 95,000 clones, under 90% of them seen only once. The sequenced material came from peripheral blood. Receptors were obtained from a human donor in a cohort sampled during active COVID-19.

The chain uses TRBV2 and TRBJ1-1; weak D call: TRBD1 (6 bases). V gave up 7 bases and J gave up 2 bases, with 23 bases separating them. Germline CDR1 is SNHLY and CDR2 is FYNNEI. The CDR3 length is 17 residues. The CDR3 sequence: CASIKWGGDGRNTEAFF. The CDR3 DNA reads TGTGCCAGCATCAAATGGGGGGGCGACGGGAGAAACACTGAAGCTTTCTTT.

V gene TRBV6-1 combines with J gene TRBJ2-5; 10 bases are shared with TRBD2. Trimming took 1 base from V and 4 from J; bases not matched to a gene: 15. Germline V gives CDR1 MNHNS, CDR2 SASEGT. This CDR3 comprises 19 residues. The CDR3: CASSEDLAGVVGVRETQYF. The CDR3 DNA follows: TGTGCCAGCAGTGAAGATCTAGCGGGAGTGGTGGGGGTAAGAGAGACCCAGTACTTC.

The rearrangement links TRBV6-1 to TRBJ1-5, with 7 bases aligning to TRBD1. CDR3 size: 14 residues. V dropped 1 base and J dropped 9; count of bases not matched to a gene: 6. CDR1 and CDR2 from the germline V gene are MNHNS and SASEGT. In nucleotides, the CDR3 is TGTGCCAGCAGTGAAGGGGCAGGGGGATGGCCCCAGCATTTT. This sequence encodes CASSEGAGGWPQHF.

This clone appeared a single time. The J gene is TRBJ1-5, the V gene TRBV29-1, with TRBD1 identical over 9 bases. With V trimmed by 4 bases and J by 5 bases, 9 bases remained unmatched. The CDR3 is 15 residues long. Germline V lookup: CDR1 SQVTM, CDR2 ANQGSEA. The CDR3 loop reads CSVGGQGGGDQPQHF. CDR3 coding DNA: TGCAGCGTTGGGGGACAGGGCGGGGGTGATCAGCCCCAGCATTTT. Combining the CDR3 with reference TRBV29-1 and TRBJ1-5 gives the whole variable domain SAVISQKPSRDICQRGTSLTIQCQVDSQVTMMFWYRQQPGQSLTLIATANQGSEATYESGFVIDKFPISRPNLTFSTLTVSNMSPEDSSIYLCSVGGQGGGDQPQHFGDGTRLSIL.

V gene TRBV4-3 combines with J gene TRBJ2-3; possible D gene TRBD2, 5 bases. The CDR3 is 13 amino acids. The V and J ends lost 0 bases and 10 bases respectively, with 11 bases between them. Germline assignment: CDR1 LGHNA and CDR2 YSLEER. CDR3 protein: CASSQDLQRPQYF. CDR3 DNA: TGCGCCAGCAGCCAAGATTTACAGCGGCCGCAGTATTTT.

The chain recombines TRBV12-2 with TRBJ1-2; the table's TRBD1 call for D was not verified on the DNA. TRBV12-2 has pseudogene status. CDR3 length: 14 amino acids. The CDR3: CASRLRDSVYGYTF. Here the CDR3 DNA reads TGTGCAAGTCGCTTACGGGACAGCGTCTATGGCTACACCTTC.

This clone was observed a single time. The V call is TRBV19, the J call TRBJ2-7; 7 bases are shared with TRBD2. J was trimmed by 3 bases and V by 6 bases; bases with no gene match: 14. Germline V CDR1 and CDR2: LNHDA, SQIVND (reference sequence). The CDR3 sequence is 16 residues long. CDR3 in DNA: TGTGCCAGTAGCTCTAGCTCCAGCGGGGCCTACTACGAGCAGTACTTC. Encoded protein: CASSSSSSGAYYEQYF.

J is TRBJ2-2 and V is TRBV3-1 (or the pseudogene TRBV3-2), with TRBD1 matching over 11 bases. This CDR3 spans 14 amino acids. The germline CDR1 and CDR2 sequences are LGHDT and YNNKEL (reference sequence). J lost 6 bases, V lost 4 bases, and 1 base had no gene match. The CDR3 loop is CASSPGQGAGELFF. CDR3 nucleotide sequence: TGTGCCAGCAGCCCGGGACAGGGGGCCGGGGAGCTGTTTTTT.

The chain combines TRBV27 with TRBJ2-7, with 8 bases that match TRBD1. CDR3 size: 13 residues. Germline V CDR1 and CDR2: MNHEY, SMNVEV (reference sequence). Trimming removed 6 bases from V and 5 bases from J; junction bases left unmatched: 6. The CDR3 bases are TGTGCCAGCAGAAGGACAGGGAGCAACGAGCAGTACTTC. Protein sequence: CASRRTGSNEQYF.

The chain joins TRBV18 to TRBJ2-1, with TRBD1 matching over 9 bases. The CDR3 totals 17 residues. Germline V gene data show CDR1 as KGHSH and CDR2 as LQKENI. The V and J ends lost 1 base and 5 bases, in that order; junction bases with no gene match: 9. The chain's CDR3 is CASSPRTGEVVDNEQFF. CDR3 sequence (DNA): TGTGCCAGCTCACCACGGACAGGGGAAGTCGTCGACAATGAGCAGTTCTTC.

The chain employs TRBV5-1 and TRBJ2-5; 8 bases fit TRBD1. This CDR3 comprises 15 residues. Germline assignment: CDR1 SGHRS and CDR2 YFSETQ. V gave up 4 bases and J gave up 5 bases; unmatched junction bases: 10. The DNA of the CDR3 is TGCGCCAGCAGCGACGACAGGGGTGGGTGGGAGACCCAGTACTTC. Protein: CASSDDRGGWETQYF.

The CDR3 here is CASSPGTGGRYEQYF. The CDR3 region has the DNA TGCGCCAGCAGCCCCGGGACAGGGGGCCGGTACGAGCAGTACTTC. The genes are TRBV4-1 and TRBJ2-7; the match to TRBD1 covers 12 bases. With 4 bases clipped from V and 4 bases from J, the junction kept 5 bases outside the gene matches. The CDR3 runs 15 residues. Germline assignment: CDR1 MGHRA and CDR2 YSYEKL.

The CDR3 loop is CASSHPGTGQETQYF. The CDR3 region has the DNA TGCGCCAGCAGCCACCCCGGGACAGGCCAAGAGACCCAGTACTTC. The chain couples TRBV4-1 to TRBJ2-5; 8 positions match TRBD1. Germline lookup yields CDR1 MGHRA and CDR2 YSYEKL. J lost 1 base, V lost 3 bases, and 4 bases had no gene match. This CDR3 contains 15 residues.

The J gene is TRBJ1-2, the V gene TRBV6-1; the match to TRBD1 covers 9 bases. CDR1 and CDR2 from the germline V gene are MNHNS and SASEGT. With 1 base clipped from V and 4 bases from J, the junction kept 7 bases outside the gene matches. This CDR3 region has 16 residues. The CDR3 DNA sequence: TGTGCCAGCAGTGAAGGGCGGGACAGGGTCGGCTATGGCTACACCTTC. This gives the protein CASSEGRDRVGYGYTF.

The gene calls are TRBV27 and TRBJ2-3; D call uncertain. Trimming stripped 1 base from V and 4 bases from J, with 9 bases between. Germline CDR1 reads MNHEY; CDR2 reads SMNVEV (reference sequence). CDR3 length: 14 residues. The CDR3 sequence: CASSLFQISDTQYF. CDR3 nucleotide sequence: TGTGCCAGCAGTTTATTCCAGATTTCAGATACGCAGTATTTT.

This chain uses TRBV19 with TRBJ1-5; D gene unclear. Trimming cost V 7 bases and J 7 bases, with 14 bases left between them. Germline CDR1 and CDR2: LNHDA and SQIVND (reference sequence). The CDR3 runs 13 residues. The CDR3 nucleotides read TGTGCCAGTAACGATGGCTGGAGACAGCCCCAGCATTTT. Translated, it gives CASNDGWRQPQHF. The variable domain in full, with the rest retrieved from reference TRBV19 and TRBJ1-5, is DGGITQSPKYLFRKEGQNVTLSCEQNLNHDAMYWYRQDPGQGLRLIYYSQIVNDFQKGDIAEGYSVSREKKESFPLTVTSAQKNPTAFYLCASNDGWRQPQHFGDGTRLSIL.

J is TRBJ2-1 and V is TRBV5-1, with 8 bases matching TRBD2. J gave up 0 bases and V 3 bases, and 2 bases lay outside the gene matches. CDR1 and CDR2 (germline): SGHRS, YFSETQ. This CDR3 comprises 15 residues. The CDR3 bases are TGCGCCAGCAGCTCCGCGGGGGGCTCCTACAATGAGCAGTTCTTC. This codes for CASSSAGGSYNEQFF.

The count of this clone is one. The V gene is TRBV5-6, the J gene TRBJ2-3; 8 bases align to TRBD2. The germline V gene has CDR1 SGHDT and CDR2 YYEEEE. This CDR3 spans 15 amino acids. With 1 base clipped from V and 3 bases from J, the junction kept 4 bases outside the gene matches. CDR3 residues: CASSLRTSSTDTQYF. The CDR3 DNA follows: TGTGCCAGCAGCTTGCGGACTAGCAGTACAGATACGCAGTATTTT.

This clone came up once. The V and J genes are TRBV6-1 and TRBJ1-2; no clear D gene. Germline V gene lookup returns CDR1 MNHNS and CDR2 SASEGT. With 2 bases removed from V and 7 bases from J, the gap between germline ends came to 2 bases. CDR3 length: 10 amino acids. Written as DNA, the CDR3 is TGTGCCAGCAGTGAACTTGGCTACACCTTC. Translated, it gives CASSELGYTF.

This chain joins TRBV6-2 or TRBV6-3 and TRBJ1-5; TRBD1 matches 7 bases. Germline lookup yields CDR1 MNHEY and CDR2 SVGEGT. The CDR3 has 12 residues. The V segment lost 5 bases and the J segment 14 bases; nucleotides outside the gene matches: 9. This CDR3 is CASSPPQQGKHF. The CDR3 DNA is TGTGCCAGCAGTCCCCCCCAACAGGGGAAGCATTTT.

This rearrangement joins TRBV5-1 to TRBJ1-3; 7 nucleotides line up with TRBD1. J lost 3 bases, V lost 0 bases, and 6 bases had no gene match. This CDR3 is 16 amino acids long. Germline CDR1 reads SGHRS; CDR2 reads YFSETQ. CDR3 region: CASSLATGVVGNTIYF. Here the CDR3 DNA reads TGCGCCAGCAGCTTGGCAACAGGGGTTGTTGGAAACACCATATATTTT.